This T cell receptor beta chain originates from a study of blood T cells in healthy people across ages. On the study more broadly: Every two T cells gave about one barcoded beta molecule via template switching.

Primed by a sample-barcoded 5' primer and a J-beta primer mix, a second PCR proceeded for about 6 to 11 cycles. Each cDNA molecule carried a tag from a template-switch adaptor that contained 12 random nucleotides. MiXCR, run by TCRdb on the 5' RACE reads, gives a single entry per CDR3 protein. Of about 1.4 million distinct CDR3 sequences in the sample, 59% were seen once. With 1 base removed from V and 2 bases from J, the gap between germline ends came to 21 bases. The CDR3 runs to 17 residues. Germline V CDR1 and CDR2: DFQATT, SNEGSKA (reference sequence). Material: blood. The chain combines TRBV20-1 with TRBJ2-7; D is unresolved. The TCR originated in a man between 18 and 29 years old in good health. The CDR3 region is CSARVQSSSPQTYEQYF. In DNA, the CDR3 is TGCAGTGCTAGAGTTCAGAGTAGTAGCCCCCAGACCTACGAGCAGTACTTC.